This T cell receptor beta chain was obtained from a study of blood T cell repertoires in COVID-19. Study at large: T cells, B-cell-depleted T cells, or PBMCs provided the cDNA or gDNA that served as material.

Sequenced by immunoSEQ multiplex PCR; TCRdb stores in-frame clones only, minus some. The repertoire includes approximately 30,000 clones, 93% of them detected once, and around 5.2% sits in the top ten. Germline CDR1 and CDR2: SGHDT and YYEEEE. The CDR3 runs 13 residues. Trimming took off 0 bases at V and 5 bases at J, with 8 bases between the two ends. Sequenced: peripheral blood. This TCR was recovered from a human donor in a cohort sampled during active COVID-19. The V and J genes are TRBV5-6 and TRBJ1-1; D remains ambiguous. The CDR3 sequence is CASSLEGGTEAFF. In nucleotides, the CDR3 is TGTGCCAGCAGCTTGGAGGGAGGGACTGAAGCTTTCTTT.